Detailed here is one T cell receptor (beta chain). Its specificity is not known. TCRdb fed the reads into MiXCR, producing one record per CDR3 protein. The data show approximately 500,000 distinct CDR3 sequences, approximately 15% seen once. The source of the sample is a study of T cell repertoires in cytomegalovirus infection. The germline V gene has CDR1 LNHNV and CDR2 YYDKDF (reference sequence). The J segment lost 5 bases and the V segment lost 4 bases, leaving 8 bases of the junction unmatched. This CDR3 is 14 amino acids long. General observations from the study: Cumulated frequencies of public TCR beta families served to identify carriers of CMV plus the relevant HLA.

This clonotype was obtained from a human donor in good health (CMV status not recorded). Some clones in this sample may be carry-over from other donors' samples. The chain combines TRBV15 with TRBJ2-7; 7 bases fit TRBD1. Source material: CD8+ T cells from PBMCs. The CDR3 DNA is TGTGCCACCAGCAAAACCGGGACAGCGAACGAGCAGTACTTC. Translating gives CATSKTGTANEQYF.